The 11 T cell receptor beta chains below were found in one sample sequenced in a study of cytomegalovirus exposure and HLA in healthy donors. The repertoire was sequenced with immunoSEQ multiplex PCR; TCRdb's copy has only in-frame clones and lacks some. The repertoire consists of 150,000 to 200,000 clones, with 89% occurring once and the leading ten covering approximately 10%. The sample consisted of PBMCs. The receptors originated from a woman between 18 and 30 years old in good health and CMV-seropositive.

A note on this clone: Different DNA sequences within this sample yield the same CDR3. This rearrangement joins TRBV6-5 to TRBJ1-5, with a weak D call TRBD1 (6 bases). CDR1 and CDR2 from the germline V gene are MNHEY and SVGAGI. V was shortened by 0 bases and J by 4 bases, with 7 bases between the two germline ends. There are 14 residues in the CDR3. In nucleotides, the CDR3 is TGTGCCAGCAGTTACTCACAGGGTAATCAGCCCCAGCATTTT. It is translated as CASSYSQGNQPQHF.

V gene TRBV19 combines with J gene TRBJ1-4; D is ambiguous. The V gene's germline CDR1 is LNHDA and CDR2 SQIVND (reference sequence). The CDR3 runs 14 residues. Trimming removed 3 bases from V and 2 bases from J, with 7 bases in between. The CDR3 DNA reads as TGTGCCAGTAGTATGGGAGAGACTAATGAAAAACTGTTTTTT. This gives the protein CASSMGETNEKLFF.

The V and J genes are TRBV7-2 and TRBJ2-1; D call uncertain. Per the germline V gene, CDR1 is SGHTA and CDR2 is FQGNSA. V gave up 5 bases and J gave up 7 bases, with 12 bases separating them. CDR3 length: 13 amino acids. The CDR3 is CASSPYVGNEQFF. The CDR3 region has the DNA TGTGCCAGCAGCCCCTACGTCGGGAATGAGCAGTTCTTC.

The J gene is TRBJ1-4, the V gene TRBV5-1; 8 bases line up with TRBD1. After removal of 3 bases from V and 4 bases from J, the junction contained 5 bases not matched to a gene. This CDR3 has 15 amino acids. CDR1 and CDR2 (germline): SGHRS, YFSETQ. Here the CDR3 reads CASSWGTGYNEKLFF. CDR3 nucleotide sequence: TGCGCCAGCAGCTGGGGGACAGGATATAATGAAAAACTGTTTTTT.

The chain uses TRBV10-1 and TRBJ2-1; 16 nucleotides align to TRBD2. The CDR3 runs to 19 residues. The V segment lost 6 bases and the J segment 4 bases; nucleotides outside the gene matches: 12. Germline V gives CDR1 WNHNN, CDR2 SYGVQD (reference sequence). The CDR3 DNA reads as TGCGCCAGCAGAAATTCCGGGACTAGCGGGAGGGCCCCTTACAATGAGCAGTTCTTC. This codes for CASRNSGTSGRAPYNEQFF.

The V call is TRBV5-4, the J call TRBJ2-6; D not resolved. Germline V CDR1 and CDR2: SGHNT, YYREEE (reference sequence). The CDR3 length is 14 residues. Trimming left V 2 bases short and J 1 base short, with 4 bases between. In DNA, the CDR3 is TGTGCCAGCAGCTTTCCATCTGGGGCCAACGTCCTGACTTTC. Translating it yields CASSFPSGANVLTF. The entire variable domain, with the rest obtained from reference TRBV5-4 and TRBJ2-6, is as follows: ETGVTQSPTHLIKTRGQQVTLRCSSQSGHNTVSWYQQALGQGPQFIFQYYREEENGRGNFPPRFSGLQFPNYSSELNVNALELDDSALYLCASSFPSGANVLTFGAGSRLTVL.

V is TRBV7-6 and J is TRBJ2-7; D is perhaps TRBD2 (7 bases). The CDR3 has 18 residues. V was shortened by 4 bases and J by 7 bases, with 29 bases between the two germline ends. Germline V gene data show CDR1 as SGHVS and CDR2 as FNYEAQ. This CDR3 is CASSWDPARGRGAGEQYF. The CDR3 DNA reads as TGTGCCAGCAGCTGGGACCCCGCCCGAGGCCGGGGGGCGGGAGAGCAGTACTTC.

The V gene is TRBV5-1, the J gene TRBJ2-3; TRBD2 agrees at 10 bases. The CDR3 has 18 amino acids. Germline-derived CDR1 and CDR2 are SGHRS and YFSETQ. J lost 1 base, V lost 0 bases, and 8 bases had no gene match. CDR3 protein: CASSLASSGRKGTDTQYF. The DNA for the CDR3 is TGCGCCAGCAGCTTGGCATCTAGCGGGAGAAAGGGCACAGATACGCAGTATTTT.

The V gene is TRBV4-1, the J gene TRBJ1-5, with D tentatively TRBD1 (5 bases). The CDR3 length is 18 residues. Trimming removed 2 bases from V and 2 bases from J, with 19 bases in between. Germline V gene sequence: CDR1 MGHRA, CDR2 YSYEKL. The CDR3 sequence: CASSQSYLGGLGNQPQHF. The CDR3 DNA reads TGCGCCAGCAGCCAATCCTACCTCGGGGGACTTGGCAATCAGCCCCAGCATTTT.

The chain employs TRBV2 and TRBJ2-5; D not certain. This CDR3 is built from 14 residues. V gave up 2 bases and J gave up 3 bases, with 10 bases separating them. Germline lookup yields CDR1 SNHLY and CDR2 FYNNEI. The CDR3 nucleotides are TGTGCCAGCAGTGAAAGTGGCAGGAAAGAGACCCAGTACTTC. Translation: CASSESGRKETQYF.

The chain employs TRBV7-3 and TRBJ1-1; D gene uncertain. V shed 2 bases and J shed 1 base, with 8 bases lying between them. The CDR3 totals 14 residues. Germline V CDR1 and CDR2: SGHTA, FQGTGA. The CDR3 DNA sequence: TGTGCCAGCAGCTTAGGCCAGTCGAACACTGAAGCTTTCTTT. Its translation: CASSLGQSNTEAFF.